The 27 T cell receptor beta chains listed next were all sequenced from one sample in a study of T-cell memory formation after mild COVID-19. TCRdb reanalysed the 5' RACE reads using MiXCR and keeps one entry per CDR3 protein. The table has about 560,000 distinct CDR3 sequences, 15% to 20% seen once. The sequenced material came from PBMCs or a T cell subset sorted from them (not recorded which). The receptors originated from an adult woman who had mild COVID-19 (a few samples of this study predate the infection). Cell type and time point are not known.

The CDR3 region is CASSRVGPRSGNTIYF. The CDR3, as DNA: TGTGCCAGCAGCCGGGTAGGTCCACGCTCTGGAAACACCATATATTTT. The V call is TRBV5-6, the J call TRBJ1-3; D gene ambiguous. The CDR3 contains 16 residues. Germline V lookup: CDR1 SGHDT, CDR2 YYEEEE. V was cut by 4 bases and J by 0 bases, with 14 bases left in between.

The rearrangement joins TRBV19 to TRBJ1-1; D might be TRBD1 (6 bases). Germline V gene sequence: CDR1 LNHDA, CDR2 SQIVND (reference sequence). Trimming took 5 bases from V and 0 from J, leaving 13 bases between them. The CDR3 is 15 amino acids. CDR3 in DNA: TGTGCCAGTAGTGAAGCCGGGACACTGAACACTGAAGCTTTCTTT. It translates to CASSEAGTLNTEAFF.

The table lists this clonotype with a count of one. The chain joins TRBV4-3 to TRBJ1-1; D is unclear. CDR3 length equals 16 residues. V was shortened by 0 bases and J by 8 bases, with 19 bases between the two germline ends. In germline, CDR1 is LGHNA, CDR2 YSLEER. The CDR3 DNA reads TGCGCCAGCAGCCAAGATCCAGCAGGCCCAGGACGAGAAGCTTTCTTT. Protein product: CASSQDPAGPGREAFF.

The V gene is TRBV21-1, the J gene TRBJ2-2; the table's D gene call, TRBD2, was not cross checked with the DNA. TRBV21-1 is a documented pseudogene. The CDR3 extends over 19 amino acids. CDR3 nucleotide sequence: TGTGCCAGCAGCAAAGAAGATAGACTAGCGGGCGCGAACACCGGGGAGCTGTTTTTT. Amino acids: CASSKEDRLAGANTGELFF.

The chain has TRBV2 and TRBJ2-3; TRBD2 agrees at 8 bases. The germline V gene has CDR1 SNHLY and CDR2 FYNNEI. V was pared by 7 bases and J by 4 bases, with 1 base of the junction left unmatched. The length of the CDR3 is 12 residues. This CDR3 reads CASTGRADTQYF. The CDR3 DNA follows: TGTGCCAGCACCGGGAGGGCAGATACGCAGTATTTT.

The chain couples TRBV18 to TRBJ2-6; TRBD1 aligns across 7 bases. V gave up 2 bases and J gave up 1 base; unmatched junction bases: 8. The CDR3 has 18 amino acids. Germline CDR1 KGHSH, CDR2 LQKENI. The CDR3 nucleotides read TGTGCCAGCTCACCAGTAGGACAGGCATTATCTGGGGCCAACGTCCTGACTTTC. Amino acid sequence: CASSPVGQALSGANVLTF.

This clonotype was found a few times. This sequence joins TRBV5-1 and TRBJ2-5; no reliable D call. Germline V gives CDR1 SGHRS, CDR2 YFSETQ. V was trimmed by 6 bases and J by 2 bases, leaving 17 bases between them. The CDR3 contains 15 residues. The CDR3 DNA sequence: TGCGCCAGCAAGGGCACCGGCCCCTTTCAAGAGACCCAGTACTTC. Translating it yields CASKGTGPFQETQYF.

The chain recombines TRBV27 with TRBJ2-7, with D uncertain. Between the trimmed V and J ends, which lost 6 bases and 3 bases, there was a span of 21 bases. The CDR3 extends over 16 amino acids. Germline values: CDR1 MNHEY, CDR2 SMNVEV (reference sequence). The CDR3 is CASRPQPGLSYYEQYF. CDR3 in DNA: TGTGCCAGCAGACCCCAACCGGGCCTCAGCTACTACGAGCAGTACTTC.

The sample holds a few counts of this clonotype. The genes are TRBV20-1 and TRBJ2-2; a possible D gene is TRBD1 (6 bases). With 5 bases removed from V and 0 bases from J, the gap between germline ends came to 10 bases. Germline values: CDR1 DFQATT, CDR2 SNEGSKA (reference sequence). The CDR3 totals 14 residues. DNA of the CDR3: TGCAGTGCTCAAACAGGGTCGAACACCGGGGAGCTGTTTTTT. Its protein product is CSAQTGSNTGELFF.

This clonotype has just a few counts. This chain uses TRBV6-2 or TRBV6-3 with TRBJ2-5; TRBD2 agrees at 7 bases. Germline V gives CDR1 MNHEY, CDR2 SVGEGT. There are 19 residues in the CDR3. V shed 0 bases and J 2 bases; nucleotides not matched to a gene: 15. CDR3 in amino acids: CASSYSIHVGGPTQETQYF. Here the CDR3 DNA reads TGTGCCAGCAGTTACTCGATTCATGTGGGAGGGCCGACGCAAGAGACCCAGTACTTC.

This clonotype was observed a handful of times. The CDR3 loop reads CASSLSRQPQHF. The CDR3 DNA reads as TGTGCCAGCAGCTTATCACGCCAGCCCCAGCATTTT. V and J are TRBV7-9 and TRBJ1-5; D is ambiguous. Germline V gene lookup returns CDR1 SEHNR and CDR2 FQNEAQ (reference sequence). The length of the CDR3 is 12 residues. Trimming took 2 bases from V and 7 from J, leaving 6 bases between them.

This clonotype has a handful of counts. This rearrangement joins TRBV20-1 to TRBJ2-7; no definite D call. The CDR3 length is 14 residues. CDR1 DFQATT and CDR2 SNEGSKA come from the germline V gene (reference sequence). Between the trimmed V and J ends, which lost 1 base and 3 bases, there was a span of 13 bases. CDR3 DNA sequence: TGCAGTGCTAGAGGGGCAGCGATCAGCTACGAGCAGTACTTC. Protein: CSARGAAISYEQYF.

V and J are TRBV4-3 and TRBJ1-2; maybe TRBD1 (5 bases). Germline V gene sequence: CDR1 LGHNA, CDR2 YSLEER. The CDR3 contains 18 residues. V was pared by 5 bases and J by 4 bases, with 26 bases between. The CDR3 loop reads CASSTRPGPISCFYGYTF. CDR3 bases: TGCGCCAGCAGCACTCGACCGGGACCAATTTCCTGCTTCTATGGCTACACCTTC.

The chain combines TRBV24-1 with TRBJ2-7; 8 nucleotides match TRBD1. The CDR3 spans 13 residues. Germline CDR1 and CDR2: KGHDR and SFDVKD. Germline trimming cut 5 bases from V and 3 bases from J; bases unmatched to any gene: 2. CDR3 nucleotide sequence: TGTGCCACCAGTGGGACAGGGAGCTACGAGCAGTACTTC. Its protein product is CATSGTGSYEQYF.

The V call is TRBV6-4, the J call TRBJ2-1; 12 positions match TRBD2. Trimming at V came to 6 bases and at J to 3 bases, leaving 6 bases not matched to a gene. CDR3 length equals 16 residues. Germline loops: CDR1 MRHNA, CDR2 SNTAGT. CDR3 bases: TGTGCCAGCAGCCCTAGCGGGAGGGCCGGCTACAATGAGCAGTTCTTC. It yields the protein CASSPSGRAGYNEQFF.

This clonotype was counted between two and nine times. The chain employs TRBV7-9 and TRBJ1-5; 9 nucleotides line up with TRBD1. This CDR3 has 14 amino acids. V was clipped by 2 bases and J by 6 bases; unmatched bases: 2. CDR1 is SEHNR, CDR2 FQNEAQ, per germline (reference sequence). Here the CDR3 reads CASSLTGGGQPQHF. CDR3 bases: TGTGCCAGCAGCTTAACAGGGGGCGGTCAGCCCCAGCATTTT.

The genes are TRBV5-1 and TRBJ1-1; a possible D gene is TRBD1 (6 bases). V was clipped by 0 bases and J by 2 bases, with 8 bases between them. This CDR3 is built from 14 residues. The germline V gene encodes CDR1 SGHRS and CDR2 YFSETQ. This CDR3 reads CASSLEQGNTEAFF. CDR3 bases: TGCGCCAGCAGCTTGGAACAGGGAAACACTGAAGCTTTCTTT.

The gene calls are TRBV25-1 and TRBJ1-2; D uncertain. Trimming stripped 3 bases from V and 8 bases from J, with 16 bases between. The germline V gene has CDR1 MGHDK and CDR2 SYGVNS. There are 14 residues in the CDR3. CDR3 in amino acids: CASSDGWDARGYTF. As DNA, the CDR3 is TGTGCCAGCAGTGATGGGTGGGATGCCAGAGGCTACACCTTC.

This clonotype was seen many times. The junction differs from germline at one of its ends, possibly a read error. The genes are TRBV7-7 and TRBJ2-5, with D maybe TRBD2 (6 bases). The CDR3 length is 15 residues. Germline lookup yields CDR1 SSHAT and CDR2 FNYEAQ (reference sequence). In nucleotides, the CDR3 is TGTGCTAGCAGCTTCAGTGCGACTAGAGGAGAGACCCAGTACTTC. This gives the protein CASSFSATRGETQYF.

The chain uses TRBV19 and TRBJ1-4; D perhaps matches TRBD1 (5 bases). The germline V gene encodes CDR1 LNHDA and CDR2 SQIVND (reference sequence). V was shortened by 5 bases and J by 7 bases, with 14 bases between the two germline ends. This CDR3 region has 14 residues. CDR3 sequence: CASSSRGLGEKLFF. The CDR3 nucleotides are TGTGCCAGTAGTTCTAGGGGTTTGGGTGAAAAACTGTTTTTT.

J is TRBJ1-2 and V is TRBV29-1; D is perhaps TRBD1 (6 bases). Germline CDR1 and CDR2: SQVTM and ANQGSEA. V lost 4 bases and J lost 2, with 11 bases in between. The CDR3 length is 13 residues. The chain's CDR3 is CSVAMGGNYGYTF. The CDR3 nucleotides read TGCAGCGTTGCCATGGGGGGCAACTATGGCTACACCTTC.

This clonotype was seen ten or more times. The chain recombines TRBV4-1 with TRBJ1-6; 7 nucleotides align to TRBD1. Losses at the gene ends were 4 bases for V and 7 bases for J; bases not matched to a gene: 7. The CDR3 contains 15 residues. The V gene's germline CDR1 is MGHRA and CDR2 YSYEKL. CDR3 bases: TGCGCCAGCAGCCCCTATGGACAGGCGAATTCACCCCTCCACTTT. Translating it yields CASSPYGQANSPLHF.

V and J are TRBV5-1 and TRBJ1-2; D not certain. The CDR3 consists of 12 residues. V was pared by 0 bases and J by 6 bases, with 6 bases between. Germline assignment: CDR1 SGHRS and CDR2 YFSETQ. Here the CDR3 DNA reads TGCGCCAGCAGCTTGGGCGAGGATGGCTACACCTTC. As protein: CASSLGEDGYTF.

This clonotype turned up a few times. This chain uses TRBV12-3 or TRBV12-4 with TRBJ2-1; D uncertain. The CDR3 extends over 12 amino acids. Trimming shortened V by 9 bases and J by 7 bases, and 13 bases separated the two germline ends. The CDR3 sequence is CASQLRPNEQFF. In nucleotides, the CDR3 is TGTGCCAGTCAACTGCGGCCGAATGAGCAGTTCTTC.

The table lists this clonotype with a few counts. The CDR3 is CASSLAETWVAEAFF. The CDR3 DNA sequence: TGTGCCAGCAGCTTAGCAGAGACTTGGGTGGCCGAAGCTTTCTTT. The chain uses TRBV7-8 and TRBJ1-1; D is unclear. The CDR3 loop spans 15 amino acids. V lost 0 bases, J lost 8 bases, and 16 bases lay in between. CDR1 is SGHVS, CDR2 FQNEAQ, per germline.

This clonotype was seen many times. The V gene is TRBV12-3 or TRBV12-4, the J gene TRBJ2-7; TRBD1 matches 7 bases. The trim removed 5 bases at V and 2 bases at J, leaving 6 bases unmatched. There are 14 residues in the CDR3. The DNA of the CDR3 is TGTGCCAGCAGTCACCCGGGACAGACCTACGAGCAGTACTTC. Amino acids: CASSHPGQTYEQYF.

This clonotype was counted between two and nine times. The genes are TRBV7-2 and TRBJ2-1; D gene ambiguous. This CDR3 has 12 amino acids. From germline, CDR1 is SGHTA and CDR2 FQGNSA. The V and J ends lost 5 bases and 10 bases respectively, with 12 bases between them. The CDR3 sequence is CASSPPSVEQFF. The CDR3 DNA follows: TGTGCCAGCAGCCCCCCCAGCGTAGAGCAGTTCTTC.